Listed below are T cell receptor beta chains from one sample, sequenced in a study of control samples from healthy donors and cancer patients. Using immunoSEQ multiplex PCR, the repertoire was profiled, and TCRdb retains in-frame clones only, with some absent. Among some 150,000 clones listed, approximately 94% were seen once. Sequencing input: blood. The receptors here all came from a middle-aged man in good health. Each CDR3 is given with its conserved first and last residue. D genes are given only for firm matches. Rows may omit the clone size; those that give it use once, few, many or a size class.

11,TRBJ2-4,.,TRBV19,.,TGTGCCAGTAGACAGAGAGAAATTCAGTACTTC,CASRQREIQYF
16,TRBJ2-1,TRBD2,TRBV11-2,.,TGTGCCAGCAGCTCACTAGCGGGTTCGCCCTACAATGAGCAGTTCTTC,CASSSLAGSPYNEQFF
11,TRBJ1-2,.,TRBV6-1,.,TGTGCCAGCAGTGAGAGCTATGGCTACACCTTC,CASSESYGYTF
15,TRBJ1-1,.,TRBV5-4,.,TGTGCCAGCAGCGGATCCGGACTTAGTGGCACTGAAGCTTTCTTT,CASSGSGLSGTEAFF
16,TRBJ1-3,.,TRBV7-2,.,TGTGCCAGCAGCTTAGGTTTGGTACGCTCCGGAAACACCATATATTTT,CASSLGLVRSGNTIYF
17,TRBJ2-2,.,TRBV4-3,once,TGCGCCAGCAGCCAAGATCAGTGGGGGGGCCGGGCCGGGGAGCTGTTTTTT,CASSQDQWGGRAGELFF
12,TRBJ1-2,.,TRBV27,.,TGTGCCAGCAGTCCTCGGGGGAATGGCTACACCTTC,CASSPRGNGYTF
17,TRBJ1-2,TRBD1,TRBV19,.,TGTGCCAGTAGCTCAAAACCGGGACAGAAGTATAACTATGGCTACACCTTC,CASSSKPGQKYNYGYTF
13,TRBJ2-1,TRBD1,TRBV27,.,TGTGCCAGCAGCTACCAGACAGGGTATGAGCAGTTCTTC,CASSYQTGYEQFF
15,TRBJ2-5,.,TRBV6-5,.,TGTGCCAGCAGACCTGGGGGGGGCAGGGAGGAGACCCAGTACTTC,CASRPGGGREETQYF
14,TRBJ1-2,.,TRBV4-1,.,TGCGCCAGCAGCCAAGTAGGGCAGAGCTATGGCTACACCTTC,CASSQVGQSYGYTF
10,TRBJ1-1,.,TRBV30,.,TGTGCCTGGCCTCGACAGGAAGCTTTCTTT,CAWPRQEAFF
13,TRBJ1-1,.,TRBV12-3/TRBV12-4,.,TGTGCCAGCAGTCGAGGCCCGAACACTGAAGCTTTCTTT,CASSRGPNTEAFF
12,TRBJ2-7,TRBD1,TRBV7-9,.,TGTGCCAGCAGCGATAGACAGGGGGAGCAGTACTTC,CASSDRQGEQYF
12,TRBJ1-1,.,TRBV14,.,TGTGCCAGCAGCCTACGGGGGACTGAAGCTTTCTTT,CASSLRGTEAFF
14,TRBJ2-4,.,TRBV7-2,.,TGTGCCAGCAGCCCCCAGCCTACACGGAGCCCGGTGAACTTC,CASSPQPTRSPVNF
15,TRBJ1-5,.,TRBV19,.,TGTGCCAGTAGTATGACAGCTGATGGCAATCAGCCCCAGCATTTT,CASSMTADGNQPQHF
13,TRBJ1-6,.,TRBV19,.,TGTGCCAGTAGTATGAGGGGAGATTCACCCCTCCACTTT,CASSMRGDSPLHF
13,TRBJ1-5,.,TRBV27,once,TGTGCCAGCAGTTCTCGGGCCAATCAGCCCCAGCATTTT,CASSSRANQPQHF
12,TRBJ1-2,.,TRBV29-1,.,TGCAGCGTTGCCAGGGGACGGCGTGGCTACACCTTC,CSVARGRRGYTF
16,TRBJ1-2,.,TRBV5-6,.,TGTGCCAGCAGCCCGGACAGCCACCCTATTTACTATGGCTACACCTTC,CASSPDSHPIYYGYTF
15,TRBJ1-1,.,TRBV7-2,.,TGTGCCAGCAGCTTAGGCCCAGGGCTGAACACTGAAGCTTTCTTT,CASSLGPGLNTEAFF
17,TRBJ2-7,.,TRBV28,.,TGTGCCAGCAGTTTTCGTGGGGGGTGGAAGGGGCCACACGAGCAGTACTTC,CASSFRGGWKGPHEQYF
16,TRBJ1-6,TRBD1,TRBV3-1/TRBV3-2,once,TGTGCCAGCAGCCAAAGAGAAGGGACAGGGGCGATACGCCTCCACTTT,CASSQREGTGAIRLHF
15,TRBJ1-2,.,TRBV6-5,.,TGTGCCAGCAGTTACGGCCTTAACCAGGACTATGGCTACACCTTC,CASSYGLNQDYGYTF